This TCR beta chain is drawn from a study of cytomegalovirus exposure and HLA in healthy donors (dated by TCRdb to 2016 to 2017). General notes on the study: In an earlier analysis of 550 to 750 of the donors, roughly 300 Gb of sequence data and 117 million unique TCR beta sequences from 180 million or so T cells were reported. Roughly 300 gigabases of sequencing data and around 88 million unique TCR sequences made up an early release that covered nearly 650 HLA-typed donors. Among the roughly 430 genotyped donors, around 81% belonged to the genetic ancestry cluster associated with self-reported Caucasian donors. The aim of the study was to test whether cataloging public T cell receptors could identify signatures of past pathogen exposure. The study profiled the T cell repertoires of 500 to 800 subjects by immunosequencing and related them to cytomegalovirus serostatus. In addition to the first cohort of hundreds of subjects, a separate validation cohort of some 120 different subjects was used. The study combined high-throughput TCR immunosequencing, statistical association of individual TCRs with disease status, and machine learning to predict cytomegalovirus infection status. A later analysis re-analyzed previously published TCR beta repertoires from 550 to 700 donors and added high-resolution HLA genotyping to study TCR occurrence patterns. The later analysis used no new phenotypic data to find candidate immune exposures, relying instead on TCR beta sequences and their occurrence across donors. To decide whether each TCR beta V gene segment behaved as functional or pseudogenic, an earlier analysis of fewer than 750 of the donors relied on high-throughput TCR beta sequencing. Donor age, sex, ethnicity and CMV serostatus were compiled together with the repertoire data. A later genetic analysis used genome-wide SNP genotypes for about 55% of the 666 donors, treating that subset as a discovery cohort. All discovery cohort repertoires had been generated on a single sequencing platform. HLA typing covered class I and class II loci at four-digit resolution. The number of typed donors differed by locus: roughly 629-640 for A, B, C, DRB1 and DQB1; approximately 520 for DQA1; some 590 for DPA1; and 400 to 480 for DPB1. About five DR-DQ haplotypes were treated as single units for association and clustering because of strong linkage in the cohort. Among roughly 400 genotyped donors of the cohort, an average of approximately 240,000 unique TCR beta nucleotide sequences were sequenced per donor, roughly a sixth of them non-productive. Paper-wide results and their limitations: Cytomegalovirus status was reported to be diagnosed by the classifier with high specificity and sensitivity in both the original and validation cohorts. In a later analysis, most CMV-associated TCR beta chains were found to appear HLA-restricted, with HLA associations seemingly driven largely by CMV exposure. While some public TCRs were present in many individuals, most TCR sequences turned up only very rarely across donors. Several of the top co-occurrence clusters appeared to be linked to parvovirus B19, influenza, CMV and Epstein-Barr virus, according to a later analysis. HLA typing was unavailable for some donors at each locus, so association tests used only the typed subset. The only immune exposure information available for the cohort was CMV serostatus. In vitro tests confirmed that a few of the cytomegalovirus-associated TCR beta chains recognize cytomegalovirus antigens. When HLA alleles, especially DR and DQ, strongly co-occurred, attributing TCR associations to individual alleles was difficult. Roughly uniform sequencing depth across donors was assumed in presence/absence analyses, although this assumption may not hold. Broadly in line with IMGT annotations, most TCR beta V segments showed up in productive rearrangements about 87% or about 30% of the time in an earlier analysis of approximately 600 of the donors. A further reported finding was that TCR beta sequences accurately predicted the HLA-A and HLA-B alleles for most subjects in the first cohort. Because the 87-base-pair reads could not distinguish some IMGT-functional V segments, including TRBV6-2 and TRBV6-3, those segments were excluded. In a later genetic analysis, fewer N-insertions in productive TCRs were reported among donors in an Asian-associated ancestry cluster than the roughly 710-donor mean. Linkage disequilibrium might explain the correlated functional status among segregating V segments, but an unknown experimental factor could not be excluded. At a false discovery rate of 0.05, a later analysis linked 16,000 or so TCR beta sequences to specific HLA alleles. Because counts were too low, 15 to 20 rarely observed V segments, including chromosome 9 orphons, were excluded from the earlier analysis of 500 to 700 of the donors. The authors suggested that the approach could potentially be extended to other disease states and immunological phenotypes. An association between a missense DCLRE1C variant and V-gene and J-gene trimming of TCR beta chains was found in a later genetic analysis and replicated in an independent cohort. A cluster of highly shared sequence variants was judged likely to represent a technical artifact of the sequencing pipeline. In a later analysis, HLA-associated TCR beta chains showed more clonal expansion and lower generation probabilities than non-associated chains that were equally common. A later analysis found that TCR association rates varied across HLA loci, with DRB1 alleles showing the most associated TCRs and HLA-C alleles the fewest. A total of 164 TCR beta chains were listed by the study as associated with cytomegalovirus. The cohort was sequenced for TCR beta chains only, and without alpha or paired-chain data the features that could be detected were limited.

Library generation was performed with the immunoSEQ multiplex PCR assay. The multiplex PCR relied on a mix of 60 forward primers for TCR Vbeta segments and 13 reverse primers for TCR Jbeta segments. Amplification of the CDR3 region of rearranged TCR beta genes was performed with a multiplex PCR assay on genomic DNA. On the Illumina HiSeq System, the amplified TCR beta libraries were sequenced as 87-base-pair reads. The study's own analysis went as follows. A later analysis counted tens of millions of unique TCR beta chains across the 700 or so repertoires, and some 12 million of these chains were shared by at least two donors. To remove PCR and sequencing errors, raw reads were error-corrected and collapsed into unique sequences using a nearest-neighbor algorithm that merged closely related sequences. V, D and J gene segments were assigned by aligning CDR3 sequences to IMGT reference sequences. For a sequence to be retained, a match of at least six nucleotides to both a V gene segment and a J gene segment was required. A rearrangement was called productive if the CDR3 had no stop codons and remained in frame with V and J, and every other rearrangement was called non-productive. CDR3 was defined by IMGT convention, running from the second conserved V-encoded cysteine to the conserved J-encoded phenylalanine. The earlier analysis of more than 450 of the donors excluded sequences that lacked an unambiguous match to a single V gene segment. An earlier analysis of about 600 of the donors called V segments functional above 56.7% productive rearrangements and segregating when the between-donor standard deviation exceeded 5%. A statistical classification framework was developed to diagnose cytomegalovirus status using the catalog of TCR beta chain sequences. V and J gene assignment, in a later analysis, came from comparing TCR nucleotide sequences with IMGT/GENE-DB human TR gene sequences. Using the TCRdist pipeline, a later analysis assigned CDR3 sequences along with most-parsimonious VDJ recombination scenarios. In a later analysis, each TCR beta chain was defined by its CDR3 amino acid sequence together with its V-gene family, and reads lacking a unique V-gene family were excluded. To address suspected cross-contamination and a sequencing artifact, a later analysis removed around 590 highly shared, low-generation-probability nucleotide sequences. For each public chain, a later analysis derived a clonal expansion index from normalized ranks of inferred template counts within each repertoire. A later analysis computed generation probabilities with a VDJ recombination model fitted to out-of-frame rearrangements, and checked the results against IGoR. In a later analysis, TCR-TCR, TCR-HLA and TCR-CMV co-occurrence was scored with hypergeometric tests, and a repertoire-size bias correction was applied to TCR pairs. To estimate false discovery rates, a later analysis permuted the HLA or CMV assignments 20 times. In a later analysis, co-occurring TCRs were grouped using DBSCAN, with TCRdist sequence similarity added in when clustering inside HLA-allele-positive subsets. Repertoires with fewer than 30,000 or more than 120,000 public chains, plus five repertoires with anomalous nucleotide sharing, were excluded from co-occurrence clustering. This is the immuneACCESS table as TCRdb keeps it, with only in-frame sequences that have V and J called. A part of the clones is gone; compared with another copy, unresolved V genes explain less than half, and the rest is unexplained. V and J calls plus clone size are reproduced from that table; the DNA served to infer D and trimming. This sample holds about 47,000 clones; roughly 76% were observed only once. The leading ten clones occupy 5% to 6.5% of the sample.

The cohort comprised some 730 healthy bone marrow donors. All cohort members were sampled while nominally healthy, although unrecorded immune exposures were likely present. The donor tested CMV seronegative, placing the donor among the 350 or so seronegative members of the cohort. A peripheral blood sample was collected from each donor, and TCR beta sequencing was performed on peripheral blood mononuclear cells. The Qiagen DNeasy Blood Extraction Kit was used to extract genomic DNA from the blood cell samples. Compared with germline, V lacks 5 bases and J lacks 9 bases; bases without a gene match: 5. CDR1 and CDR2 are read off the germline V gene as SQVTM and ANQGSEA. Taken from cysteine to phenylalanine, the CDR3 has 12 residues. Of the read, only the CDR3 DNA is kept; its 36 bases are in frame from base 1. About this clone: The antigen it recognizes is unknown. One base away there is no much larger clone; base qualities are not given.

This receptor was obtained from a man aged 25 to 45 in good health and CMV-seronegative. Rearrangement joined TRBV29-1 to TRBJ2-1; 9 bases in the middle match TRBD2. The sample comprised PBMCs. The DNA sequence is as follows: TGCAGCGTTACTAGCGGGTTGAGTGAGCAGTTCTTC. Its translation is CSVTSGLSEQFF.